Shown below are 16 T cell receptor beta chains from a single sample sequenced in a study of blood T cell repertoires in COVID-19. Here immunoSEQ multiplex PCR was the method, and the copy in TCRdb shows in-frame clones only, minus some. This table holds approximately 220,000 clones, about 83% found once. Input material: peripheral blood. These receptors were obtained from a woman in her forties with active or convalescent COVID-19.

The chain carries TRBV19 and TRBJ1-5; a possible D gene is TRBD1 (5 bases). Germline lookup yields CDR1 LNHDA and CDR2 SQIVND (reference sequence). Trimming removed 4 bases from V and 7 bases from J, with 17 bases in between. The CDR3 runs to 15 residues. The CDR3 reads CASSNLQGLGQPQHF. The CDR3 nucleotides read TGTGCCAGTAGTAACCTCCAGGGTCTAGGCCAGCCCCAGCATTTT.

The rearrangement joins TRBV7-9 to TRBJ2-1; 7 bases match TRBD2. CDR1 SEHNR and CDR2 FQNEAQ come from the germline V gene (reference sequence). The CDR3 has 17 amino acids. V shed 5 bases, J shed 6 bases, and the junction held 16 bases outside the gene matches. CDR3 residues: CASSLPPRDYYVNEQFF. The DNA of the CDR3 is TGTGCCAGCAGCCTCCCCCCCCGGGACTACTATGTCAATGAGCAGTTCTTC. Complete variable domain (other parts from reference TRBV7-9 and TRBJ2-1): DTGVSQNPRHKITKRGQNVTFRCDPISEHNRLYWYRQTLGQGPEFLTYFQNEAQLEKSRLLSDRFSAERPKGSFSTLEIQRTEQGDSAMYLCASSLPPRDYYVNEQFFGPGTRLTVL.

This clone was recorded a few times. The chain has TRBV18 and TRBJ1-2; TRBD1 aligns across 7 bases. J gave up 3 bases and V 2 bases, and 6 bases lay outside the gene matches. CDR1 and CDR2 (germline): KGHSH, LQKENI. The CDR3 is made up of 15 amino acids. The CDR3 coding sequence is TGTGCCAGCTCACCATCCGGGACAGTAGACTATGGCTACACCTTC. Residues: CASSPSGTVDYGYTF.

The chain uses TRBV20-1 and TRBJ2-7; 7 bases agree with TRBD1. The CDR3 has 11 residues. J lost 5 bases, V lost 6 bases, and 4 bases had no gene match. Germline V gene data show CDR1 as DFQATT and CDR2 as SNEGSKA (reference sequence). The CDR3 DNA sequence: TGCAGTGCCAAAGGGGGCCACGAGCAGTACTTC. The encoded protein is CSAKGGHEQYF.

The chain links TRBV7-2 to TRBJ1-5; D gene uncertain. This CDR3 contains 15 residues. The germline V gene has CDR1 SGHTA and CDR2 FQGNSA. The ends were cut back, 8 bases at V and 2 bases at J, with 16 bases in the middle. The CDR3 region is CASVLGAFGNQPQHF. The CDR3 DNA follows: TGTGCCAGCGTCCTTGGAGCATTCGGCAATCAGCCCCAGCATTTT.

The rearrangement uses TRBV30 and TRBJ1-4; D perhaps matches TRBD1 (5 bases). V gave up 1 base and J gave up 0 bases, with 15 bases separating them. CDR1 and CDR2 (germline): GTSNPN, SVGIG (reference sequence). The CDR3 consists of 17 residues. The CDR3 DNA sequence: TGTGCCTGGAGTGCCGGAGGGGTTTATGCAACTAATGAAAAACTGTTTTTT. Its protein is CAWSAGGVYATNEKLFF.

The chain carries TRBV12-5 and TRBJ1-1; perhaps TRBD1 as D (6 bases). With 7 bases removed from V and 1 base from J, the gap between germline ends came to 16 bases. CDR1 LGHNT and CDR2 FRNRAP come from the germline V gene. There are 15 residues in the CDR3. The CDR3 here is CASDPTGLSNTEAFF. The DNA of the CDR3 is TGTGCTAGTGACCCGACAGGCCTTTCGAACACTGAAGCTTTCTTT.

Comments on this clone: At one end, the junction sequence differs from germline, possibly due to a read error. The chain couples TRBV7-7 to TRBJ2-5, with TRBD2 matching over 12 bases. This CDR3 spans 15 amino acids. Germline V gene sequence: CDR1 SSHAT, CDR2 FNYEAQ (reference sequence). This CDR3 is CASSLGLAGRETQYF. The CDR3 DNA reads TGTGCTAGCAGCCTAGGACTAGCGGGAAGAGAGACCCAGTACTTC.

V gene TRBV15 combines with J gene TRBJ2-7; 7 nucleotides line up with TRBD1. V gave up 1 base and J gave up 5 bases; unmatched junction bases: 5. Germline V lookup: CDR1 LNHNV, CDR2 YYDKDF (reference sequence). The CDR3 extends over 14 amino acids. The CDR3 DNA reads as TGTGCCACCAGCAGAGTAACAGGGGTCCACGAGCAGTACTTC. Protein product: CATSRVTGVHEQYF.

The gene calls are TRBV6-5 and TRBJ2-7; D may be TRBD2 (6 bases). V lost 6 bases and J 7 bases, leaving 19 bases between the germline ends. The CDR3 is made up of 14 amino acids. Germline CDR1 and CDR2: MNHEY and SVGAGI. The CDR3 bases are TGTGCCAGCAGATTCTCTTCTAGCGAACTTGAGCAGTACTTC. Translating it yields CASRFSSSELEQYF.

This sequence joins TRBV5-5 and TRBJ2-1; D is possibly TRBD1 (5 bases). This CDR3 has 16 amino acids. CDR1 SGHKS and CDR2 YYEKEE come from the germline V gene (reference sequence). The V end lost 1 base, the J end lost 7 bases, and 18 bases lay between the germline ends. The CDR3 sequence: CASSLSGAGYRNEQFF. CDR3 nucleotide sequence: TGTGCCAGCAGCTTGTCCGGCGCAGGGTATAGGAATGAGCAGTTCTTC.

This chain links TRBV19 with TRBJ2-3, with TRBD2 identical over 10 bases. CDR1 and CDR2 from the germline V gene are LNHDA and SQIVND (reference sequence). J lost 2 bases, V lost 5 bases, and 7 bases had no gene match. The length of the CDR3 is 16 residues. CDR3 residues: CASSPQRGGPTDTQYF. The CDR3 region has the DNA TGTGCCAGTAGTCCGCAGCGGGGGGGCCCCACAGATACGCAGTATTTT.

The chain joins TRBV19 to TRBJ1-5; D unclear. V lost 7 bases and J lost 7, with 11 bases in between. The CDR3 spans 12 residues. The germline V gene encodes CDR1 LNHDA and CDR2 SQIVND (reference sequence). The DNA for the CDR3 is TGTGCCAGTATGGCGGGGAACCAGCCCCAGCATTTT. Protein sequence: CASMAGNQPQHF.

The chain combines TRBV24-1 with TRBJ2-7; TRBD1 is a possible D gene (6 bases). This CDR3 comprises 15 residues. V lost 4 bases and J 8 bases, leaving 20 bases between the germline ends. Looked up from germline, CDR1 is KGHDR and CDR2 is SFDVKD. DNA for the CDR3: TGTGCCACCAGTGAACGTACCGGGACATCCCCCCAGCAGTACTTC. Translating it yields CATSERTGTSPQQYF.

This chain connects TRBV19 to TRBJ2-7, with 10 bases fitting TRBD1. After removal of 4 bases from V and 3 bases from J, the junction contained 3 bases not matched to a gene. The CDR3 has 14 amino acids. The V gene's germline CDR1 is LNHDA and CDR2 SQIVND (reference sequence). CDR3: CASSSGTGVYEQYF. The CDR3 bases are TGTGCCAGTAGTAGCGGGACAGGGGTCTACGAGCAGTACTTC.

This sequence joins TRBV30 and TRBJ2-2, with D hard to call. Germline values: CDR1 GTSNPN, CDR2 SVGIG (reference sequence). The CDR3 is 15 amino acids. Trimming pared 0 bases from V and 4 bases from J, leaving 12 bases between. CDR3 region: CAWSVLERLTGELFF. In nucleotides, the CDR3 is TGTGCCTGGAGTGTACTGGAGCGACTCACCGGGGAGCTGTTTTTT.